This TCR beta chain was documented in a study of T cells in Graves' hyperthyroidism and ophthalmopathy. Study background: Specimen type is peripheral blood, collected at initial diagnosis prior to any treatment. The study's findings and limits: Using 13 V-J features, a model discriminated ophthalmopathy from stable hyperthyroidism.

Using around 10 ml of fresh peripheral blood, PBMCs were prepared. Notes on this clonotype: Its antigen is undetermined.

RNA transcripts gave rise to amplified TCR beta CDR3 regions. HTBI primers were the set used in a first-round RT-PCR of the TCR CDR3. TCRdb ran MiXCR on the multiplex PCR reads and lists one entry per CDR3 protein. This sample has roughly 380,000 distinct CDR3 sequences, with roughly 13% found just once. The CDR3 covers 14 residues. The ends were cut back, 6 bases at V and 3 bases at J, with 14 bases in the middle. Per the germline V gene, CDR1 is SEHNR and CDR2 is FQNEAQ (reference sequence). J is TRBJ1-1 and V is TRBV7-9, with no clear D. Sequenced: blood. This TCR derives from a man aged 30 to 45 with Graves' hyperthyroidism that later progressed to Graves' ophthalmopathy. This CDR3 reads CASRKEEWDTEAFF. CDR3 nucleotides: TGTGCCAGCAGGAAAGAGGAGTGGGACACTGAAGCTTTCTTT.